This TCR beta chain derives from a study of shared clonotypes between healthy human individuals. Overall study findings and caveats: Clonotypes shared by all four donors outscored non-shared clonotypes in generation probability.

After removal of 7 bases from V and 6 bases from J, the junction contained 11 bases not matched to a gene. Germline CDR1 LNHDA, CDR2 SQIVND (reference sequence). The length of the CDR3 is 16 residues. Generated by immunoSEQ multiplex PCR, the TCRdb table keeps only in-frame clones and is missing some. The sample includes 2 million to 2.5 million clones, more than 85% seen only once; the top ten take 0.39%. On this clone: Its antigen is still unknown.

This chain links TRBV19 with TRBJ2-2; TRBD2 matches 10 bases. The clonotype was recovered from a man aged 18-30 years in good health. Some clones in this sample may be carry-over from other donors' samples. The sample was naive CD4+ T cells from PBMCs. Subset reported: CD45RA+ positively selected. The CDR3 is CASTSRGTSVAGELFF. The DNA for the CDR3 is TGTGCCAGTACCTCAAGGGGGACTAGCGTCGCCGGGGAGCTGTTTTTT.